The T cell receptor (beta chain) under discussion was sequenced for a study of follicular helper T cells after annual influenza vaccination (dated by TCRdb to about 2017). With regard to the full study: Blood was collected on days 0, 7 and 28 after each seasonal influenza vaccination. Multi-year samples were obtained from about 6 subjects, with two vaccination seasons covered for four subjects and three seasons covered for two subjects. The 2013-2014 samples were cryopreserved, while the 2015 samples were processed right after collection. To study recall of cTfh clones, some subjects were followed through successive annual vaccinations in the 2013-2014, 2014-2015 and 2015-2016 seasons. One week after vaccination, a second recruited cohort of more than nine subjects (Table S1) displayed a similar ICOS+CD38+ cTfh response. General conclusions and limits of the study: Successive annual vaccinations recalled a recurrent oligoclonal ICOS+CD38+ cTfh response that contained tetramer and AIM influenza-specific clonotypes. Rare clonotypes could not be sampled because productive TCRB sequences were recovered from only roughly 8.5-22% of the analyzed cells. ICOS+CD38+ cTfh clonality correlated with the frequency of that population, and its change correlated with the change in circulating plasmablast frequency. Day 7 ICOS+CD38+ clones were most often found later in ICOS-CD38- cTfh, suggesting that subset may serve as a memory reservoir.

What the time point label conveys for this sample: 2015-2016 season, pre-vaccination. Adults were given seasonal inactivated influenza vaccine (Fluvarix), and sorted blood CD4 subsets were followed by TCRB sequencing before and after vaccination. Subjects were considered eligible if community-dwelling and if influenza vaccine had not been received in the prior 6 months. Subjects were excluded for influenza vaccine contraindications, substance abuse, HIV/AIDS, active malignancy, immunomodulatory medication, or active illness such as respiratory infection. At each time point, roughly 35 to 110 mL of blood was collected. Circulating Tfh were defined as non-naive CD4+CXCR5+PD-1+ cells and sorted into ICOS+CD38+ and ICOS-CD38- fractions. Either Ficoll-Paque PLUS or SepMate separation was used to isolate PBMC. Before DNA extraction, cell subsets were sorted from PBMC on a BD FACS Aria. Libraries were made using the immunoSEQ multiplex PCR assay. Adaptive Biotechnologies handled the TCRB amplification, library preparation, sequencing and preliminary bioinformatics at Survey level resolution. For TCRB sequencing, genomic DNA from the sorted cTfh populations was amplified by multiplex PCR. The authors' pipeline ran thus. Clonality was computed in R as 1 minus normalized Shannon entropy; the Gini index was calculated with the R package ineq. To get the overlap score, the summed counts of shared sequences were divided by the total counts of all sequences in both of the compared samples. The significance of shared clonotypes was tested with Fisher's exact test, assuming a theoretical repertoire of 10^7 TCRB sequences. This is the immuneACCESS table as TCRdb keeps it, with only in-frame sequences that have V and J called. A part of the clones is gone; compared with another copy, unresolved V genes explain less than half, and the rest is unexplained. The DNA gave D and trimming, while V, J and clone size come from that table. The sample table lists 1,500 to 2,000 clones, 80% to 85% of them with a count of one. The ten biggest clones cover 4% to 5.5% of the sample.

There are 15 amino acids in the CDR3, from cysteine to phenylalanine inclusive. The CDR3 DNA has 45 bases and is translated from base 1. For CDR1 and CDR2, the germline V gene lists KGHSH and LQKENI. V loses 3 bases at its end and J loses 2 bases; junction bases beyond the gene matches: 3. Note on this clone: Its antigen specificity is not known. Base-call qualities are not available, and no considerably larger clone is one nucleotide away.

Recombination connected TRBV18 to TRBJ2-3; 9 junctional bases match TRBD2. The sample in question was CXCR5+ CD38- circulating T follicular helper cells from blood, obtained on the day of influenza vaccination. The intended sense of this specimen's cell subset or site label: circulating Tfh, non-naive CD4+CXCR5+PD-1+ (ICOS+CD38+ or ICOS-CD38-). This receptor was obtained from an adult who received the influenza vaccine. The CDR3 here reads CASSPLAGYTDTQYF. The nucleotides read TGTGCCAGCTCACCCCTAGCGGGGTACACAGATACGCAGTATTTT.